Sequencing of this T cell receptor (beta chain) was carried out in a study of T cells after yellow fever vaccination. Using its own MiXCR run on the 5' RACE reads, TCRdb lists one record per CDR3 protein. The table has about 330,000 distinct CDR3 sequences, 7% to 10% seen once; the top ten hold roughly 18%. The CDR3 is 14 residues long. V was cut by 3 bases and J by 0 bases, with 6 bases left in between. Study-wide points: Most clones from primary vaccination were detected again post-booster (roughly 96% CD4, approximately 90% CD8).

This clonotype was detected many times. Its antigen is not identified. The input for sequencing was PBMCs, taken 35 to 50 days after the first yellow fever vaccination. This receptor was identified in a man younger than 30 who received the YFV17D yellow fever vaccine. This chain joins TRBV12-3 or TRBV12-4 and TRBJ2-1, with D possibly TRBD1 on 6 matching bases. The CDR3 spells CASSLDSSYNEQFF. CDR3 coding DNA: TGTGCCAGCAGTTTGGACAGCTCCTACAATGAGCAGTTCTTC.